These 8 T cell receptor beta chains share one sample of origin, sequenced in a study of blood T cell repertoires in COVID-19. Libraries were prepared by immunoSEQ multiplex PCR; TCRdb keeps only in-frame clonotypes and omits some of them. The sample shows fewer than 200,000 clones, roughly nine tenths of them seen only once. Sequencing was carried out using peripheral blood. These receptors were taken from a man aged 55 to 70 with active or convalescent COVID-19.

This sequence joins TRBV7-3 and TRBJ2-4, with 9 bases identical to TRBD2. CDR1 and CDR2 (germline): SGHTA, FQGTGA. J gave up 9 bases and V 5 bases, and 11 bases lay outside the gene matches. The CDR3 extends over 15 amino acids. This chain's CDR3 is CASSQGPSGDGIQYF. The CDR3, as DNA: TGTGCCAGCAGCCAAGGGCCTAGCGGGGACGGCATTCAGTACTTC.

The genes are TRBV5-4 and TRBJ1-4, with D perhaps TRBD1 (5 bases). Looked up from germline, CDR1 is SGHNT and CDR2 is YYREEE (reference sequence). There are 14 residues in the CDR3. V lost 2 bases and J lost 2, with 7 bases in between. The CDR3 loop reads CASSFGGTNEKLFF. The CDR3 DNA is TGTGCCAGCAGCTTTGGGGGGACTAATGAAAAACTGTTTTTT.

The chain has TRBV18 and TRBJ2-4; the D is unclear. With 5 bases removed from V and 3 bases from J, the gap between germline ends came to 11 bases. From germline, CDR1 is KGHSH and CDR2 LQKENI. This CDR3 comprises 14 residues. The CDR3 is CASSTVADKNIQYF. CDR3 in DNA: TGTGCCAGCTCAACGGTCGCGGACAAAAACATTCAGTACTTC.

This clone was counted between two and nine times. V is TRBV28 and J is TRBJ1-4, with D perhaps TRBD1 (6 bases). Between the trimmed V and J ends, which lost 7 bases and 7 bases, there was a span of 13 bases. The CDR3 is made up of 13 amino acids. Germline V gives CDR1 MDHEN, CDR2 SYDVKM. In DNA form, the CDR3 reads TGTGCCAGCAAGGTGGTAGGGGGTGAAAAACTGTTTTTT. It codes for CASKVVGGEKLFF.

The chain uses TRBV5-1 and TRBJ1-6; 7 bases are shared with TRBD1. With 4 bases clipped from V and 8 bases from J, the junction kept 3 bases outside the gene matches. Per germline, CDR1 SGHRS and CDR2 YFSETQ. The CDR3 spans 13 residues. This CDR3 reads CASSDRVDSPLHF. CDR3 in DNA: TGCGCCAGCAGCGACAGGGTAGATTCACCCCTCCACTTT. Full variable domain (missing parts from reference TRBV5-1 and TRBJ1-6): KAGVTQTPRYLIKTRGQQVTLSCSPISGHRSVSWYQQTPGQGLQFLFEYFSETQRNKGNFPGRFSGRQFSNSRSEMNVSTLELGDSALYLCASSDRVDSPLHFGNGTRLTVT.

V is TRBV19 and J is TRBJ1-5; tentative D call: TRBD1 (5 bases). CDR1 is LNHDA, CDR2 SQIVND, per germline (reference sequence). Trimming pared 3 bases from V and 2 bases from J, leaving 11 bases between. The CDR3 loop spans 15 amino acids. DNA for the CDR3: TGTGCCAGTAGTATTAGGGGAGGAGGCAATCAGCCCCAGCATTTT. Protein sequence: CASSIRGGGNQPQHF.

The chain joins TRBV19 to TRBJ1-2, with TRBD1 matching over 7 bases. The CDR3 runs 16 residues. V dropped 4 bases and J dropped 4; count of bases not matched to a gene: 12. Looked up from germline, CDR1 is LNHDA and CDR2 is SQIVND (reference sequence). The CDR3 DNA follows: TGTGCCAGTAGTACCATTTTAGAGGGGGCTGGCTATGGCTACACCTTC. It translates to CASSTILEGAGYGYTF.

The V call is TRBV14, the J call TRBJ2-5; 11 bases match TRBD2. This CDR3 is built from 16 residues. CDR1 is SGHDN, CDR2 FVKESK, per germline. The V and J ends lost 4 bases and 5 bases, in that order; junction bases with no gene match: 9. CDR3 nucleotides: TGTGCCAGCAGCCTTCAACTAGCGGGGGCCGGGGAGACCCAGTACTTC. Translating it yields CASSLQLAGAGETQYF. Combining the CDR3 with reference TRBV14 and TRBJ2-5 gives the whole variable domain EAGVTQFPSHSVIEKGQTVTLRCDPISGHDNLYWYRRVMGKEIKFLLHFVKESKQDESGMPNNRFLAERTGGTYSTLKVQPAELEDSGVYFCASSLQLAGAGETQYFGPGTRLLVL.